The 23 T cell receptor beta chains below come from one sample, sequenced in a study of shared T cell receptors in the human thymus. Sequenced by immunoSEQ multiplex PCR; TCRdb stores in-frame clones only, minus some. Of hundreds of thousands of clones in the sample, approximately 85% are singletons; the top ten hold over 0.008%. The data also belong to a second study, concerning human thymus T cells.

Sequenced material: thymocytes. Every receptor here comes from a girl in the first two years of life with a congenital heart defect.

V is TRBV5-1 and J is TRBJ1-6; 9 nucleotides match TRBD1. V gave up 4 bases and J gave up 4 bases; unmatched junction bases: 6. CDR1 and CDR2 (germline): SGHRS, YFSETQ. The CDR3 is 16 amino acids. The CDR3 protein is CASSRRDREYNSPLHF. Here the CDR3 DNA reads TGCGCCAGCAGCCGACGGGACAGGGAGTATAATTCACCCCTCCACTTT.

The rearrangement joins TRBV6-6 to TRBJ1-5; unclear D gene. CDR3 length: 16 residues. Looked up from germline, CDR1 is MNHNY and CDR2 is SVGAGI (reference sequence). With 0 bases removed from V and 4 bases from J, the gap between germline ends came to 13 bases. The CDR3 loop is CASSYSCRRRNQPQHF. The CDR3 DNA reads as TGTGCCAGCAGTTACTCTTGCCGTAGGCGGAATCAGCCCCAGCATTTT.

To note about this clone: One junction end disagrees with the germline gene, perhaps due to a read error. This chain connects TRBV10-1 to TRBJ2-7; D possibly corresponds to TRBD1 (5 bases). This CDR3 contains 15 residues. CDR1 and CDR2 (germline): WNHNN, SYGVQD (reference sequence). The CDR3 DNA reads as TGCGCCAGCCGTGACAAACAGGCAAAATCCTACGAGCAGTACTTC. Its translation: CASRDKQAKSYEQYF.

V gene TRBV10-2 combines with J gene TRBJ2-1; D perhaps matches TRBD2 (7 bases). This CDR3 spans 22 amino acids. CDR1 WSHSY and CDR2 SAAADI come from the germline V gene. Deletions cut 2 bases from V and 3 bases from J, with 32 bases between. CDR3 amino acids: CASSEPTPKLPLGGPYYNEQFF. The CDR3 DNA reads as TGCGCCAGCAGTGAGCCCACTCCAAAACTACCCCTCGGGGGGCCGTACTACAATGAGCAGTTCTTC.

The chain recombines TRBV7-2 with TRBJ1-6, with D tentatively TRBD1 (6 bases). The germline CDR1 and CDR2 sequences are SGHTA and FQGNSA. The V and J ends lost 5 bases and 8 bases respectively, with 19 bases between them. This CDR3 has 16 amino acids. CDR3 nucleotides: TGTGCCAGCAGCCGACAGGCCCCTACTTGGGATTCACCCCTCCACTTT. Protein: CASSRQAPTWDSPLHF.

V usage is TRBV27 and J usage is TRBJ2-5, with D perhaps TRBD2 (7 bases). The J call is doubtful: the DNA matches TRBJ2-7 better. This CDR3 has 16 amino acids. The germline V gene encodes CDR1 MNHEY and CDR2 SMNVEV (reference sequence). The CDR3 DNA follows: TGTGCCAGCAGTTTGAGGGGGGGGGTACGAGTCCACGAGCAGTACTTC. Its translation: CASSLRGGVRVHEQYF.

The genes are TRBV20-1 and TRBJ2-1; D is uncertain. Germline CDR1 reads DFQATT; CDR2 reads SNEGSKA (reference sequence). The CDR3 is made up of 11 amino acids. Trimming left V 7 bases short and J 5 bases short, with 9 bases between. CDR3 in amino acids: CSGGRDNEQFF. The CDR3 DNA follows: TGCAGTGGTGGCCGGGACAATGAGCAGTTCTTC.

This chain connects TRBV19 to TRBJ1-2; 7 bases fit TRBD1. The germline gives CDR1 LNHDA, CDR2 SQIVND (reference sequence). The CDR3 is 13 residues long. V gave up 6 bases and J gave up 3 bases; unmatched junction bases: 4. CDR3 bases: TGTGCCAGTAGCCCGGGACAGCACTATGGCTACACCTTC. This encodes CASSPGQHYGYTF.

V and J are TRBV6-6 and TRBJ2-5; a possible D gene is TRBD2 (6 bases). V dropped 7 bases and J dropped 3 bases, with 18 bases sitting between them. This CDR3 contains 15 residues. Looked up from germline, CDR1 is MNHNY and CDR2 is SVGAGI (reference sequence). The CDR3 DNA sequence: TGTGCCAGCACCAGAAAGGCTAGCGACGAAGAGACCCAGTACTTC. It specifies CASTRKASDEETQYF.

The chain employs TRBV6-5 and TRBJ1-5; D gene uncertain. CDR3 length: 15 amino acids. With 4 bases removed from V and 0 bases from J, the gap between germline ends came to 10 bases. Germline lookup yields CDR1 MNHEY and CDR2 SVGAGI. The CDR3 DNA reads TGTGCCAGCAGTTTGGGAGGATATAGCAATCAGCCCCAGCATTTT. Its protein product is CASSLGGYSNQPQHF.

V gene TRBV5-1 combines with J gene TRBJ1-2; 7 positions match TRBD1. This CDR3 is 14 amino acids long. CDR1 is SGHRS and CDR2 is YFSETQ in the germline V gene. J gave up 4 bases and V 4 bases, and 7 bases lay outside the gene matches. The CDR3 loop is CASSVTGTVYGYTF. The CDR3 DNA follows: TGCGCCAGCAGCGTGACCGGGACAGTCTATGGCTACACCTTC. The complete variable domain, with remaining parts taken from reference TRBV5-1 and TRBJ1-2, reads KAGVTQTPRYLIKTRGQQVTLSCSPISGHRSVSWYQQTPGQGLQFLFEYFSETQRNKGNFPGRFSGRQFSNSRSEMNVSTLELGDSALYLCASSVTGTVYGYTFGSGTRLTVV.

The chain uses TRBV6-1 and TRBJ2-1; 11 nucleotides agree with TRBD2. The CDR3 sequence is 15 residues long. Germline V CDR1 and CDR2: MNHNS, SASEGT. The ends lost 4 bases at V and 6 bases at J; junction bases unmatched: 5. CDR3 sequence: CASSASGGSLNEQFF. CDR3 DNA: TGTGCCAGCAGTGCTAGCGGGGGGAGCCTCAATGAGCAGTTCTTC.

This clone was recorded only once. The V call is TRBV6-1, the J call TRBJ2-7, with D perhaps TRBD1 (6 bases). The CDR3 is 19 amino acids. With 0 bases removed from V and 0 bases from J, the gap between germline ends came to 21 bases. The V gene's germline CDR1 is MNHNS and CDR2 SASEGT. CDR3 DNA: TGTGCCAGCAGTGAAGCGTGGGGGCAGACCTCTAACTTCTCCTACGAGCAGTACTTC. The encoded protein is CASSEAWGQTSNFSYEQYF.

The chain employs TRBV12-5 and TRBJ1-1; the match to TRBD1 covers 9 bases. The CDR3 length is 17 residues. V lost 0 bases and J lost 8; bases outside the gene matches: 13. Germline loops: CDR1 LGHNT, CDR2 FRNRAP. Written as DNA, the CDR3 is TGTGCTAGTGGTTTGGTACGGGACAGGGATAGCTGGGTGGAAGCTTTCTTT. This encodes CASGLVRDRDSWVEAFF. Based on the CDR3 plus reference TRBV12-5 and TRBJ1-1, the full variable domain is DARVTQTPRHKVTEMGQEVTMRCQPILGHNTVFWYRQTMMQGLELLAYFRNRAPLDDSGMPKDRFSAEMPDATLATLKIQPSEPRDSAVYFCASGLVRDRDSWVEAFFGQGTRLTVV.

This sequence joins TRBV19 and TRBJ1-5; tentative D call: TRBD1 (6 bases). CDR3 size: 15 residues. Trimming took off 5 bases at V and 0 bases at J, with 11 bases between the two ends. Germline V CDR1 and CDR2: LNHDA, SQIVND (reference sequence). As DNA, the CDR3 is TGTGCCAGTAGTTCCCGACAGGTTAGCAATCAGCCCCAGCATTTT. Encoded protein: CASSSRQVSNQPQHF.

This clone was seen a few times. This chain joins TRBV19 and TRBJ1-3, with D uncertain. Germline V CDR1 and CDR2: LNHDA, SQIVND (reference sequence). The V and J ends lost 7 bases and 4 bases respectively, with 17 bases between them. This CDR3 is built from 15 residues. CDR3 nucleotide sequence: TGTGCCAGTAAAAGACATCAGAATCCAGGAAACACCATATATTTT. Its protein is CASKRHQNPGNTIYF. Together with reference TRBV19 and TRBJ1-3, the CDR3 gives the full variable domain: DGGITQSPKYLFRKEGQNVTLSCEQNLNHDAMYWYRQDPGQGLRLIYYSQIVNDFQKGDIAEGYSVSREKKESFPLTVTSAQKNPTAFYLCASKRHQNPGNTIYFGEGSWLTVV.

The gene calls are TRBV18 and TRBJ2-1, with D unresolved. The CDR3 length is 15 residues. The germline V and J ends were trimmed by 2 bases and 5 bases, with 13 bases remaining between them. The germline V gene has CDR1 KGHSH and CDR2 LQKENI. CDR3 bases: TGTGCCAGCTCACCAAAGAAGACTTTTAACAATGAGCAGTTCTTC. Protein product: CASSPKKTFNNEQFF.

CDR3 protein: CASTRGPYEQYF. For the CDR3, the DNA is TGTGCCAGCACCCGAGGTCCCTACGAGCAGTACTTC. The rearrangement uses TRBV7-9 and TRBJ2-7; no clear D gene. The CDR3 consists of 12 residues. Germline loops: CDR1 SEHNR, CDR2 FQNEAQ (reference sequence). Trimming removed 7 bases at V and 2 bases at J, with 9 bases between.

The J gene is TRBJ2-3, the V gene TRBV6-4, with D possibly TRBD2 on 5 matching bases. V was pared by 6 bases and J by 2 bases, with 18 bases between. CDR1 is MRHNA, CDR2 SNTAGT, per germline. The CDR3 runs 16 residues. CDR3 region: CASSLTTPVVTDTQYF. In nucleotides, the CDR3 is TGTGCCAGCAGCCTGACTACACCCGTCGTCACAGATACGCAGTATTTT.

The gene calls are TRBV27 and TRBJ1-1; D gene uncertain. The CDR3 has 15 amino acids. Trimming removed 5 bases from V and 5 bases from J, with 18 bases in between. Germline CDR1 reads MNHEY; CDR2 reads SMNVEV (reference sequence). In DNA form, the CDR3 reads TGTGCCAGCAGTCCTTTAACGAGGGTAAAGACTGAAGCTTTCTTT. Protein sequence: CASSPLTRVKTEAFF.

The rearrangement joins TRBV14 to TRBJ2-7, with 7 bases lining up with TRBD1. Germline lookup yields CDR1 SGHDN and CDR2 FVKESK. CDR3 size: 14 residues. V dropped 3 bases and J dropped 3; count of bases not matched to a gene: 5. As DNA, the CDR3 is TGTGCCAGCAGCCACGTTAGGGGGCACTACGAGCAGTACTTC. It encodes CASSHVRGHYEQYF.

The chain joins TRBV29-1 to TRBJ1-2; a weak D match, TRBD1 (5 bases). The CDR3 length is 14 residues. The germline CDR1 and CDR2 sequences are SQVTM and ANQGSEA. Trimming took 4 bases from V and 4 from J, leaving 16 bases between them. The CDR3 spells CSVVGQEPLYGYTF. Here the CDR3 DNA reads TGCAGCGTTGTGGGGCAGGAACCCCTCTATGGCTACACCTTC. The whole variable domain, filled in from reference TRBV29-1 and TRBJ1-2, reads SAVISQKPSRDICQRGTSLTIQCQVDSQVTMMFWYRQQPGQSLTLIATANQGSEATYESGFVIDKFPISRPNLTFSTLTVSNMSPEDSSIYLCSVVGQEPLYGYTFGSGTRLTVV.

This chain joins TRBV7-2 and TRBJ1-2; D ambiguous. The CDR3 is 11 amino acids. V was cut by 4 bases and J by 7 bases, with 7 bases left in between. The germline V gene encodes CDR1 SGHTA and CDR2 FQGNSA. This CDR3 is CASSSGGGYTF. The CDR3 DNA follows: TGTGCCAGCAGCTCCGGTGGTGGCTACACCTTC.